This T cell receptor beta chain was sequenced during a study of blood T cell repertoires in COVID-19 (dated by TCRdb to about 2020). Regarding the research as a whole: Samples covering the acute and convalescent phases of COVID-19 were provided by collaborators in the United States, Italy and Spain. Subjects who had been exposed to COVID-19, were actively infected with it, or had recovered from it provided the deeply sampled blood TCRbeta repertoires that made up the dataset. A de-identified subject ID, COVID-19 status, age in years and sex were almost always included in the sample metadata. Samples were obtained from the ongoing ImmuneRACE study (first 160 participants) and from 1,254 subjects provided by 6 global collaborators. The repertoires were released in a freely available public database intended as a resource for research on the immune response to SARS-CoV-2. Where available, HLA class I and class II types were obtained from metadata supplied by the sample provider rather than from assay-based typing. The prospective study material was composed of cDNA or gDNA derived from T cells, B-cell-depleted T cells, or PBMCs.

About this clone itself: The antigen it recognizes is unknown. No much larger clonotype is one base removed from it; base qualities were not supplied.

Participants in the prospective study were enrolled through a virtual design, were aged roughly 18 to 90 years, and lived in roughly 26 United States geographic areas. In the prospective study, participants were assigned to cohorts based on the clinical history participants reported in a screening survey and a study questionnaire. Recovered participants in ImmuneRACE Cohort 3 were defined as having two consecutive negative NP/OP PCR tests, clearance from a healthcare professional, or resolution of symptoms. In the prospective study, mobile phlebotomists collected whole blood, serum and a nasopharyngeal or oropharyngeal swab from each participant. Prospective study participants could optionally give additional blood draws and questionnaires over an approximately two-month period. Blood samples from the prospective study were shipped frozen or at room temperature prior to DNA extraction. CDR1 and CDR2 are drawn from the germline V gene: SGDLS, YYNGEE. Inclusive of the bounding cysteine and phenylalanine, the CDR3 is 15 residues long. Only the CDR3 DNA is retained, 45 bases long and in frame from the first base. The germline V and J ends show losses of 3 bases and 1 base respectively, and no gene match explains 4 bases of the junction.

The immunoSEQ Assay, a bias-controlled multiplex PCR, was used to amplify TCRbeta CDR3 regions from genomic DNA. The authors' analysis ran thus. Within the assay, amplification of reference gene primers was used to estimate how many nucleated cells each sample contained. Sequence reads were collapsed and filtered to measure the absolute abundance of every unique TCRbeta CDR3 rearrangement. For each sample, productive Simpson clonality was calculated by taking the square root of Simpson's diversity index across productive rearrangements. Not all clones reach the TCRdb copy of this immuneACCESS table, which keeps in-frame sequences only. Checked studies attribute under half of the gap to unresolved V genes and leave the rest unexplained. Clone size and the V and J calls come from that table; the DNA yielded D and trimming. Counted in this sample were about 140,000 clones; about three quarters of them appeared once. Of the sample, around 3% falls within the top ten clones.

The investigation overall reported the following: How much clinical and demographic metadata was included differed by source and by participant, and the metadata was provided uncurated.

Here the chain combines TRBV9 and TRBJ2-7, with 10 junctional bases fitting TRBD2. The clonotype comes from a woman aged 45-65 years who had recovered from COVID-19. Sequenced input: PBMCs or T cells enriched from blood (not recorded which). In nucleotides, the sequence is TGTGCCAGCAGCGCTAGCGGGGGCCCTTCCTACGAGCAGTACTTC. This translates into CASSASGGPSYEQYF.